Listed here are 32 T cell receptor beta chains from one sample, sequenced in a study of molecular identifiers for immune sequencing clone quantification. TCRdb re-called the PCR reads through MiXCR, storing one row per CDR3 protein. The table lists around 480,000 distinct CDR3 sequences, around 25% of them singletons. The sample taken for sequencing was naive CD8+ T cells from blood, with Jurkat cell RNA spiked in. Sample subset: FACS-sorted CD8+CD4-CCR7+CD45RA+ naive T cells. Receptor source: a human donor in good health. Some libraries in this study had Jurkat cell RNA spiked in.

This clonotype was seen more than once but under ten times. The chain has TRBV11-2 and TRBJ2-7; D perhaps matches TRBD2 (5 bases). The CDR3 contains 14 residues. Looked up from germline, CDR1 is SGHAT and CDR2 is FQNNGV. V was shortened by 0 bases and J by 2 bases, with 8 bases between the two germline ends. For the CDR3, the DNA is TGTGCCAGCAGCTTAGATGAGGGAGCCTACGAGCAGTACTTC. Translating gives CASSLDEGAYEQYF.

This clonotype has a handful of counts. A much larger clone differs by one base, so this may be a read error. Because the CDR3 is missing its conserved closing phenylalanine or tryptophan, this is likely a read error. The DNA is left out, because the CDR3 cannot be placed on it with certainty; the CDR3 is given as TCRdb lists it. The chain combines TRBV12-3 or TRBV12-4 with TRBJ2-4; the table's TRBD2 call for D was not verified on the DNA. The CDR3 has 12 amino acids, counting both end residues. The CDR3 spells CASGTNTGTLVS.

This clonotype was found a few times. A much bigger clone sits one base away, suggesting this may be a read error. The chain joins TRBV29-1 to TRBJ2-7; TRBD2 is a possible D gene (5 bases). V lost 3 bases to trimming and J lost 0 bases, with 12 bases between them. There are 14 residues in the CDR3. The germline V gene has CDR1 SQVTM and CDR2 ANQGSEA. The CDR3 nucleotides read TGCAGCGTTGACTCTAGCCTGAGCTCCTACGAGCAGTACTTC. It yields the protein CSVDSSLSSYEQYF.

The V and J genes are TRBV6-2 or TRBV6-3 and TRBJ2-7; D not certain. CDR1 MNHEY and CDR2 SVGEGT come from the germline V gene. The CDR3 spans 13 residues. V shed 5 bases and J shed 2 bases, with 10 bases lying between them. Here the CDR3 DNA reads TGTGCCAGCAGTATACACAGAACCTACGAGCAGTACTTC. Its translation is CASSIHRTYEQYF.

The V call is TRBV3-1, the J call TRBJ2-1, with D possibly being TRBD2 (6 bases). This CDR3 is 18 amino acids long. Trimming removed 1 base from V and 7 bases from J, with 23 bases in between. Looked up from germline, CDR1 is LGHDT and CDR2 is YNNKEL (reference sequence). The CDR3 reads CASSQASTDGAGGNEQFF. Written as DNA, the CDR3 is TGTGCCAGCAGCCAAGCATCCACGGACGGAGCGGGCGGGAATGAGCAGTTCTTC.

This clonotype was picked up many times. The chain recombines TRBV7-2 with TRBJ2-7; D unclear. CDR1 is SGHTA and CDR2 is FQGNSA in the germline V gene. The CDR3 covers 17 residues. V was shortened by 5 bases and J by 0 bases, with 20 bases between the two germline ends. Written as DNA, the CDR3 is TGTGCCAGCAGCCCCGCCCAGGTTGCGAAGAGCTCCTACGAGCAGTACTTC. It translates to CASSPAQVAKSSYEQYF.

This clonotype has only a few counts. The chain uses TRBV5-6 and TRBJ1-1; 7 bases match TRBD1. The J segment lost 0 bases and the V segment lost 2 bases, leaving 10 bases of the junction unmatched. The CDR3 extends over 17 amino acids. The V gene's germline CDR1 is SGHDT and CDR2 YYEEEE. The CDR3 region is CASSLHDRATLNTEAFF. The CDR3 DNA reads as TGTGCCAGCAGCTTACATGACAGGGCCACTCTGAACACTGAAGCTTTCTTT.

CDR3 sequence: CASVAGVSYEQYF. In DNA, the CDR3 is TGTGCCAGCGTGGCGGGAGTGTCCTACGAGCAGTACTTC. The chain employs TRBV6-1 and TRBJ2-7; 7 bases fit TRBD2. Germline CDR1 MNHNS, CDR2 SASEGT. V was pared by 8 bases and J by 1 base, with 5 bases of the junction left unmatched. This CDR3 has 13 amino acids.

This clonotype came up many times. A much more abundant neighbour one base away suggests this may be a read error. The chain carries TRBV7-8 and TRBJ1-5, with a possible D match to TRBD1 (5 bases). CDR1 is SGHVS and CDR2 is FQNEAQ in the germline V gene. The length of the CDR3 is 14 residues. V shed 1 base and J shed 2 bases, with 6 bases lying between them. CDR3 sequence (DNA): TGTGCCAGCAGCTTAGAACAGGGCAATCAGCCCCAGCATTTT. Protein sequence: CASSLEQGNQPQHF.

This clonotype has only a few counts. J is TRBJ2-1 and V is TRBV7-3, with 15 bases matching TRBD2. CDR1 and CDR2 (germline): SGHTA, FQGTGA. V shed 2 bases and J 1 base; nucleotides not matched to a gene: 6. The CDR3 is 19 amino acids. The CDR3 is CASSLVGLAGGMSYNEQFF. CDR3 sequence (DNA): TGTGCCAGCAGCTTAGTTGGACTAGCGGGAGGGATGTCCTACAATGAGCAGTTCTTC.

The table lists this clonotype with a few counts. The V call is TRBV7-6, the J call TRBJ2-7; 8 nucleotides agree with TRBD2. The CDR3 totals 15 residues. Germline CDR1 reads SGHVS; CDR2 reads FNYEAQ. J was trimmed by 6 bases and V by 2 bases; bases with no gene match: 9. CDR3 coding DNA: TGTGCCAGCAGCTTAAGGGTCGCGGGGGGCTCCGAGCAGTACTTC. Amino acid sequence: CASSLRVAGGSEQYF.

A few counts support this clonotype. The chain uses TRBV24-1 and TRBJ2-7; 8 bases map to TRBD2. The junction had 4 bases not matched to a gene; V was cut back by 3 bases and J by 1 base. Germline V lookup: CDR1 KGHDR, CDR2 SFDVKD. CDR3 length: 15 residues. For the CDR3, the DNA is TGTGCCACCAGTGATCCAGCGGGAGAATCCTACGAGCAGTACTTC. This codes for CATSDPAGESYEQYF.

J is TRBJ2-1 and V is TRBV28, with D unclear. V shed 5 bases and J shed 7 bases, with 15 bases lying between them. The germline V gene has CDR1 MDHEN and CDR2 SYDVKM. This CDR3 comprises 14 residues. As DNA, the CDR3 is TGTGCCAGCAGTGTCCTCGGAGCTACTAATGAGCAGTTCTTC. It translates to CASSVLGATNEQFF.

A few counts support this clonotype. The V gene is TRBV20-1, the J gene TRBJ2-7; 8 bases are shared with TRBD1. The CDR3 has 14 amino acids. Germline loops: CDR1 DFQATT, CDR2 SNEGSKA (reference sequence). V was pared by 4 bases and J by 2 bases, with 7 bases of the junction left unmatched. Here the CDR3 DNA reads TGCAGTGCTAATACCGGGACAGGTCCCTACGAGCAGTACTTC. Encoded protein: CSANTGTGPYEQYF.

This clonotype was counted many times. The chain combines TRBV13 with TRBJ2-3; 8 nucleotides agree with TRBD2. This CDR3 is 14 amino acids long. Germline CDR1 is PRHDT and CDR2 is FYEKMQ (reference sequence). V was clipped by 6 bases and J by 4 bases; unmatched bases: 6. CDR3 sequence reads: CASRRSGIADTQYF. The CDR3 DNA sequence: TGTGCCAGCAGACGTAGCGGGATCGCAGATACGCAGTATTTT.

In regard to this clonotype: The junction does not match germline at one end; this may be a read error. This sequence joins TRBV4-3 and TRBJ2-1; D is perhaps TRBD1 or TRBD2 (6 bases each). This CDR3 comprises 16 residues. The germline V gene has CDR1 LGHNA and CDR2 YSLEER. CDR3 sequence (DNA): TGCGCCAGCAGCCAAGATCAGTACGGGGGCTACAATGAGCAGTCCTTC. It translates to CASSQDQYGGYNEQSF.

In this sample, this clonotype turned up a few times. CDR3 coding DNA: TGTGCCACCAGCAGAGATCTCGCGGGGACGGATACGCAGTATTTT. It specifies CATSRDLAGTDTQYF. This chain connects TRBV15 to TRBJ2-3; a weak D match, TRBD2 (6 bases). Looked up from germline, CDR1 is LNHNV and CDR2 is YYDKDF (reference sequence). V lost 0 bases and J 6 bases, leaving 13 bases between the germline ends. The CDR3 consists of 15 residues.

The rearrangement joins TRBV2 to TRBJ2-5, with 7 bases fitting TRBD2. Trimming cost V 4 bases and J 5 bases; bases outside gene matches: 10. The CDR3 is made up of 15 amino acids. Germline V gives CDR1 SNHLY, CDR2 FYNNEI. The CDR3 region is CASSVGGSLFETQYF. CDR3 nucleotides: TGTGCCAGCAGTGTCGGGGGGAGTCTATTTGAGACCCAGTACTTC.

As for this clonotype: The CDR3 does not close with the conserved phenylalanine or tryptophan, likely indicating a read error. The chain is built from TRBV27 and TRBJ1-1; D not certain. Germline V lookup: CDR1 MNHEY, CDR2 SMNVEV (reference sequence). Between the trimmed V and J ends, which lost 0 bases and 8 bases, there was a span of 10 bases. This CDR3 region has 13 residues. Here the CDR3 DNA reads TGTGCCAGCAGTTTATCGGTACGGGTGGAAGCTTTCCTT. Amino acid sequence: CASSLSVRVEAFL.

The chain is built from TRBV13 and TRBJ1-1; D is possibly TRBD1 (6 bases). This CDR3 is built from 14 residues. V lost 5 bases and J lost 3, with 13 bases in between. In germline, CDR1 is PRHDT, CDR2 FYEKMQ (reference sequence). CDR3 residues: CASSEKGVDTEAFF. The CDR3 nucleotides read TGTGCCAGCAGCGAGAAGGGGGTTGACACTGAAGCTTTCTTT.

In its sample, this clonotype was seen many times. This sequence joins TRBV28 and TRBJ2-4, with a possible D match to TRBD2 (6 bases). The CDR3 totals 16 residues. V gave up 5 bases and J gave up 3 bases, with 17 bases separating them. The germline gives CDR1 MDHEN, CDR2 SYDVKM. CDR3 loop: CASSLYRGSVKNIQYF. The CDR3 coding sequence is TGTGCCAGCAGTCTTTATCGGGGGTCTGTCAAAAACATTCAGTACTTC. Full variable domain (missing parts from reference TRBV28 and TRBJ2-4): DVKVTQSSRYLVKRTGEKVFLECVQDMDHENMFWYRQDPGLGLRLIYFSYDVKMKEKGDIPEGYSVSREKKERFSLILESASTNQTSMYLCASSLYRGSVKNIQYFGAGTRLSVL.

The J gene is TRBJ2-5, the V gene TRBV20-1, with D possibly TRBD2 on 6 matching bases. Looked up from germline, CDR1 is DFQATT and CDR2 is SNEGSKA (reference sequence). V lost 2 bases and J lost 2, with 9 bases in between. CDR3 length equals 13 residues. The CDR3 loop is CSARRGLQETQYF. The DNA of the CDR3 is TGCAGTGCTAGACGGGGACTGCAAGAGACCCAGTACTTC.

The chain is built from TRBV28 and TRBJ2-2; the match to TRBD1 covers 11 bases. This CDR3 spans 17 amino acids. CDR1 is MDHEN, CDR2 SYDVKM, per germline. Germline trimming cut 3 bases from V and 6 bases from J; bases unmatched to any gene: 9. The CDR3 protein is CASSFGRGQGASGELFF. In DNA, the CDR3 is TGTGCCAGCAGTTTTGGTCGTGGACAGGGGGCTTCCGGGGAGCTGTTTTTT.

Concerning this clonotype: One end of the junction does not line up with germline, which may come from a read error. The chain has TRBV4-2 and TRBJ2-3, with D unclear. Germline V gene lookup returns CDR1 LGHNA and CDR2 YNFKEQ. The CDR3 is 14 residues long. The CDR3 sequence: CASSQVVTTDTRYF. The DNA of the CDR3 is TGTGCCAGCAGCCAAGTCGTCACCACAGATACGCGGTATTTT.

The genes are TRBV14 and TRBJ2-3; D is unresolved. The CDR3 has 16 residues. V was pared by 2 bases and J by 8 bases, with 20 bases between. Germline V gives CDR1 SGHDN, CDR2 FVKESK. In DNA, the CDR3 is TGTGCCAGCAGCCAACGAACCATAGCCCGGGCCGGTACGCAGTATTTT. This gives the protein CASSQRTIARAGTQYF.

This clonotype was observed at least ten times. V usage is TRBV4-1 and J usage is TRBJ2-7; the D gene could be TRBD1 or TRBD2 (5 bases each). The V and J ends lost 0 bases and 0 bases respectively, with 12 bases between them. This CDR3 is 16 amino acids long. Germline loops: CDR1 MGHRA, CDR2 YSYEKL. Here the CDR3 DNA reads TGCGCCAGCAGCCAAGACCGGGACGGGCGCTCCTACGAGCAGTACTTC. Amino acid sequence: CASSQDRDGRSYEQYF.

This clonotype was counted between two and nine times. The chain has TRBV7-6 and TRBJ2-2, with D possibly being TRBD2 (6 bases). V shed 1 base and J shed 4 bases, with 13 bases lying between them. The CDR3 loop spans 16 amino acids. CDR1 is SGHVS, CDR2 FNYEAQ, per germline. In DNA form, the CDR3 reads TGTGCCAGCAGCTTAGAGGTCGGGAGTTTCACCGGGGAGCTGTTTTTT. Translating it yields CASSLEVGSFTGELFF.

The CDR3 here is CASSLGVSAEQFF. The CDR3 nucleotides read TGTGCCAGCAGCTTAGGCGTCTCGGCTGAGCAGTTCTTC. This sequence joins TRBV13 and TRBJ2-1; no definite D call. Trimming shortened V by 0 bases and J by 9 bases, and 9 bases separated the two germline ends. Germline CDR1 reads PRHDT; CDR2 reads FYEKMQ (reference sequence). This CDR3 is 13 amino acids long.

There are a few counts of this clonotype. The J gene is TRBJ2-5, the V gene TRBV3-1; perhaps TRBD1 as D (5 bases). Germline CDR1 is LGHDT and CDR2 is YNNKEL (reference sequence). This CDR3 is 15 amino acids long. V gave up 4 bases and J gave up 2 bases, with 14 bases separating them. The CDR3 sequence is CASSLSTASQETQYF. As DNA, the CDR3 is TGTGCCAGCAGCCTGTCGACAGCGTCACAAGAGACCCAGTACTTC.

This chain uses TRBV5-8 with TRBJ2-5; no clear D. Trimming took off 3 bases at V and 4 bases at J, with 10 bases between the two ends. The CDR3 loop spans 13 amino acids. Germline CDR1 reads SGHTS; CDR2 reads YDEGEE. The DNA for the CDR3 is TGTGCCAGCAGCTGGGCCGCCGGAGAGACCCAGTACTTC. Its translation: CASSWAAGETQYF.

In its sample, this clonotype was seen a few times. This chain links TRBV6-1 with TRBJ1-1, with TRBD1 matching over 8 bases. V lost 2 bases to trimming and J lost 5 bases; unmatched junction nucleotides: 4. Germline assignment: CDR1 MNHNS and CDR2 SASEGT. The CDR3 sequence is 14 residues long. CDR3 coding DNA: TGTGCCAGCAGTGAATGGGGGACAGGAACTGAAGCTTTCTTT. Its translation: CASSEWGTGTEAFF.

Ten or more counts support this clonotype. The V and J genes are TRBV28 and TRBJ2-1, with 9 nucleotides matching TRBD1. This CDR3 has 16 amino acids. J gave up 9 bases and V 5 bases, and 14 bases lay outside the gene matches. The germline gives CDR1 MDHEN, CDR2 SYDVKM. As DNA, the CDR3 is TGTGCCAGCAGTGCAACCGGGACAGGGCCCTACGCTGAGCAGTTCTTC. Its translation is CASSATGTGPYAEQFF.